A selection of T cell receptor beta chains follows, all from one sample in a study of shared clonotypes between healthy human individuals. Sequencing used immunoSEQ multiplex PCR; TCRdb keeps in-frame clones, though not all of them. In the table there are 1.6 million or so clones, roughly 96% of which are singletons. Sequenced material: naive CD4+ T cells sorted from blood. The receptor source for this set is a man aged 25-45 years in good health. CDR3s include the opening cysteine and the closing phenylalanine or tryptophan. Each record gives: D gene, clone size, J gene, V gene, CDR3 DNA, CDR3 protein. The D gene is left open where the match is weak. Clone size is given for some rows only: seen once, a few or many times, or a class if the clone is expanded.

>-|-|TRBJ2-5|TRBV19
TGTGCCAGTAGTCCTCGGGACTTCGGGTTACAGACCCAGTACTTC
CASSPRDFGLQTQYF
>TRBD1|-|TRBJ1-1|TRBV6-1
TGTGCCAGCAGTGGACCCCCGGGGACAGTTTACACTGAAGCTTTCTTT
CASSGPPGTVYTEAFF
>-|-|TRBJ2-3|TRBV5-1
TGCGCCAGCAGCTTGGCCCCTAGCTGGGGCGCAGATACGCAGTATTTT
CASSLAPSWGADTQYF
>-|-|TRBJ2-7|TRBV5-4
TGTGCCAGCAGCTCCCCCACGCGAGACGAGCAGTACTTC
CASSSPTRDEQYF
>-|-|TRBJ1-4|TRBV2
TGTGCCAGCACCGTTAATGAAAAACTGTTTTTT
CASTVNEKLFF
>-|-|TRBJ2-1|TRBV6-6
TGTGCCAGCAGTTACCACGAAGCCGGGGATGAGCAGTTCTTC
CASSYHEAGDEQFF
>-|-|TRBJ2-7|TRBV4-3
TGCGCCAGCAGCCAAGAGGGACCGAGCTCCTACGAGCAGTACTTC
CASSQEGPSSYEQYF
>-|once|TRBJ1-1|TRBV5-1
TGCGCCAGCAGCTTGGGGGCGGAGAGAGCTTTCTTT
CASSLGAERAFF
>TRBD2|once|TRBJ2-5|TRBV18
TGTGCCAGCTCACCTAGACGGACTAGCGTCGAAGAGACCCAGTACTTC
CASSPRRTSVEETQYF
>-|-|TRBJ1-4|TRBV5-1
TGCGCCAGCAGCTTGAGAGGGGGGTCCGGAACTAATGAAAAACTGTTTTTT
CASSLRGGSGTNEKLFF
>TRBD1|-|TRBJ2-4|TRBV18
TGTGCCAGCTCACCATTAGGGACAGGGGATAACATTCAGTACTTC
CASSPLGTGDNIQYF
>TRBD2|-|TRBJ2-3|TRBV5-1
TGCGCCAGCAGCTTGTGGAGTTCGGGAGGAAGGGGCACAGATACGCAGTATTTT
CASSLWSSGGRGTDTQYF
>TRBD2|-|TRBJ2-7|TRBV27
TGTGCCAGCAGCCCGGGACTAGCGGGAGGGCCGTACGAGCAGTACTTC
CASSPGLAGGPYEQYF
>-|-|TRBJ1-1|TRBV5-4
TGTGCCAGCAGCTTCCCAGGGAGGGTAGAGGACACTGAAGCTTTCTTT
CASSFPGRVEDTEAFF
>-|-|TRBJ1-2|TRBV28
TGTGCCAGCACCCCCCCTCGGACGGAGAACTATGGCTACACCTTC
CASTPPRTENYGYTF
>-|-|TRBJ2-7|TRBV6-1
TGTGCCAGCAATTTCGGGAGCTCCTACGAGCAGTACTTC
CASNFGSSYEQYF
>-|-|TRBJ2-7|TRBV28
TGTGCCAGCAGTTCTGTTCCCGACGAGCAGTACTTC
CASSSVPDEQYF
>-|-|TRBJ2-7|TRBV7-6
TGTGCCAGCAGCTTAGTTGGGGGTATGCCCTCCTACGAGCAGTACTTC
CASSLVGGMPSYEQYF
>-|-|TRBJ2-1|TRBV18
TGTGCCAGCTCACCACTGCGGATGGGGTCCAGCTCCTACAATGAGCAGTTCTTC
CASSPLRMGSSSYNEQFF
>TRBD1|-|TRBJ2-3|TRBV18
TGTGCCAGCTCACCGAAAACAGGGGCCAGCACAGATACGCAGTATTTT
CASSPKTGASTDTQYF
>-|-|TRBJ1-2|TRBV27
TGTGCCAGCAGTTTATTGGGGTTGGGTGGCTACACCTTC
CASSLLGLGGYTF
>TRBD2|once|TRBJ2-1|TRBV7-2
TGTGCCAGCAGCCGTCAGACCTCCGGGACTAGCGCGTTCTTC
CASSRQTSGTSAFF
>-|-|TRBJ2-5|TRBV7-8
TGTGCCAGCAGCTTAGTCGGAAGATGGGGAAAGGGGGGAGAGACCCAGTACTTC
CASSLVGRWGKGGETQYF
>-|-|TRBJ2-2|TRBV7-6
TGTGCCAGCAGCTCCCCTCTGTGGGGGCAAGCGAACACCGGGGAGCTGTTTTTT
CASSSPLWGQANTGELFF
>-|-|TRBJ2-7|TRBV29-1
TGCAGCGTAGCGAAGGGGATCGCCTACGAGCAGTACTTC
CSVAKGIAYEQYF
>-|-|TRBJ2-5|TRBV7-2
TGTGCCAGCAGCCCCAGTAGGAGGGGTGAGACCCAGTACTTC
CASSPSRRGETQYF
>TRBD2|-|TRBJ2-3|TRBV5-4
TGTGCCAGCAGCTCCGGGACTAGCGGGAGAACAGATACGCAGTATTTT
CASSSGTSGRTDTQYF
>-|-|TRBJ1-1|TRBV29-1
TGCAGCGTTGATGAGAGGATGGTTGGCACTGAAGCTTTCTTT
CSVDERMVGTEAFF
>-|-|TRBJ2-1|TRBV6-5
TGTGCCAGCAGCACCCTTGGCGGGGTCTACAATGAGCAGTTCTTC
CASSTLGGVYNEQFF
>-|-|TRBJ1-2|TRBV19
TGTGCCAGTAGTAACCAGAGAGGCTATGGCTACACCTTC
CASSNQRGYGYTF
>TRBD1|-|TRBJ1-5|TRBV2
TGTGCCAGCGTACAGGGGACAAATCAGCCCCAGCATTTT
CASVQGTNQPQHF
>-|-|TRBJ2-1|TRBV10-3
TGTGCCATCAGTGAGCGAAATGAGCAGTTCTTC
CAISERNEQFF
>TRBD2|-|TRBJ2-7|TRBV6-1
TGTGCCAGCAGCATAGCGGGAGCTACCTACGAGCAGTACTTC
CASSIAGATYEQYF
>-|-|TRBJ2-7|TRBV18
TGTGCCAGCTCACCGTCCCCTTACGAGCAGTACTTC
CASSPSPYEQYF
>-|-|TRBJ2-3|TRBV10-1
TGCGCCAGCAGTGACCCCGGGTCGGCGGGCCGCACAGATACGCAGTATTTT
CASSDPGSAGRTDTQYF
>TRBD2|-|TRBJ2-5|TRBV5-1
TGCGCCAGCAGCTCCACGGGACTAGCGGGAGGAGAGACCCAGTACTTC
CASSSTGLAGGETQYF
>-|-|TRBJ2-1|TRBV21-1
TGTGCCAGCAGCAAAGGTACTAGCGGGAGTTTCTACAATGAGCAGTTCTTC
CASSKGTSGSFYNEQFF
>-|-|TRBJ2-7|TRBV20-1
TGCAGTGCTAGCCGGGACCAAGTCAGGTTC
CSASRDQVRF
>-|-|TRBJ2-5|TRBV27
TGTGCCAGCAGGCGGAGGGGCCGAGAGACCCAGTACTTC
CASRRRGRETQYF
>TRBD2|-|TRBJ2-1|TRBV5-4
TGTGCCAGCAGCAAAGAACAAGGGCTAGCGGGAGCCGGGGAGCAGTTCTTC
CASSKEQGLAGAGEQFF
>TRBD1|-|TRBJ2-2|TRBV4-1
TGCGCCAGCAGCCAGATCGGACAGGCTTCCACCGGGGAGCTGTTTTTT
CASSQIGQASTGELFF
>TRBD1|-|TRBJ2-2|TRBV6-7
TGTGCCAGCAGTTACTCTGGGACAGGGTTTCACGGGGAGCTGTTTTTT
CASSYSGTGFHGELFF
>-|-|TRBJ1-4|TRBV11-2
TGTGCCAGCAGCTCTCTTGGGTTAACGAATGAAAAACTGTTTTTT
CASSSLGLTNEKLFF
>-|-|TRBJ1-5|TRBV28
TGTGCCAGCAGCGGGAATTCAAAGGGGCATTTT
CASSGNSKGHF
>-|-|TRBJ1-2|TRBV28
TGTGCCAGCAGCCCCTTGGGGGGGAACTATGGCTACACCTTC
CASSPLGGNYGYTF
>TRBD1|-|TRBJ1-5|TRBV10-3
TGTGCCATCAGTTTCGGGACAGGGCGGAATCAGCCCCAGCATTTT
CAISFGTGRNQPQHF
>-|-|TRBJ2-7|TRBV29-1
TGCAGCGTACAGGGATTGGGCCCCTACGAGCAGTACTTC
CSVQGLGPYEQYF
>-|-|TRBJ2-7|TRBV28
TGTGCCAGCACCGATATCCCAGGGGCTAGCGGCGAGCAGTACTTC
CASTDIPGASGEQYF
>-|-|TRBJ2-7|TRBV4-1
TGCGCCAGCAGCCAAGATCGGCAGGGCTACGAGCAGTACTTC
CASSQDRQGYEQYF
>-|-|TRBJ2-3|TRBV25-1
TGTGCCAGCAGTGACCAGGGCACAGATACGCAGTATTTT
CASSDQGTDTQYF